The clone carrying this T cell receptor beta chain was counted many times. The antigen remains undetermined. From RNA transcripts, TCR beta CDR3 regions were amplified. Researchers ran a first-round RT-PCR on the TCR CDR3 using the HTBI primer set. TCRdb re-derived calls from the multiplex PCR reads in MiXCR, one entry per CDR3 protein. This table has approximately 600,000 distinct CDR3 sequences, approximately 13% appearing once. This record belongs to a study of T cells in Graves' hyperthyroidism and ophthalmopathy. Study in general: Peripheral blood was obtained at initial diagnosis, preceding any treatment.

Germline values: CDR1 SGDLS, CDR2 YYNGEE. J gave up 7 bases and V 2 bases, and 5 bases lay outside the gene matches. The CDR3 covers 15 residues. Study conclusions and caveats: Peripheral blood also featured most of the thyroid clonotypes expanded above 0.001.

Diagnostic decisions used clinical symptoms, serum thyroxine and TRAb, thyroid ultrasound and orbital computed tomography. The rearrangement links TRBV9 to TRBJ2-1; 11 bases agree with TRBD2. The TCR was taken from a woman aged 25-40 years with Graves' hyperthyroidism that later progressed to Graves' ophthalmopathy. The specimen was blood. CDR3 loop: CASSVSGRAENEQFF. DNA for the CDR3: TGTGCCAGCAGCGTTAGCGGGAGGGCCGAGAATGAGCAGTTCTTC.